These T cell receptor beta chains were read from a single sample in a study of blood T cell repertoires in COVID-19. Profiling relied on immunoSEQ multiplex PCR, and the TCRdb table lists in-frame clones only, not all of them. The sample lists about 460,000 clones, roughly nine tenths occurring once. Sequenced sample: PBMCs or T cells enriched from blood (not recorded which). Source of these receptors: a woman between 55 and 75 years old who had recovered from COVID-19. Each CDR3 is given with its conserved first and last residue. D genes are given only for firm matches. Some rows mark clone size as missing; the rest say once, few, many or name a class of expanded clone.

>NA|few|TRBJ2-7|TRBV9
TGTGCCAGCAGCGTAGAGGGGACATCGGTGGGCGAGCAGTACTTC
CASSVEGTSVGEQYF
>NA|NA|TRBJ1-2|TRBV5-1
TGCGCCAGCAGCCGCACAGTTAACTATGGCTACACCTTC
CASSRTVNYGYTF
>TRBD1|NA|TRBJ1-4|TRBV9
TGTGCCAGCAGCGCGAGTGGGACAGCGGATGAAAAACTGTTTTTT
CASSASGTADEKLFF
>TRBD1|NA|TRBJ1-6|TRBV7-2
TGTGCCAGCAGCTTAGGGGGACAGGGCCCCTCACCCCTCCACTTT
CASSLGGQGPSPLHF
>NA|NA|TRBJ2-7|TRBV2
TGTGCCAGCAGGAAACAGGGCCTCTCCTACGAGCAGTACTTC
CASRKQGLSYEQYF
>NA|NA|TRBJ1-2|TRBV11-3
TGTGCCAGCAGCTTTGGGGGGGGCTACTATGGCTACACCTTC
CASSFGGGYYGYTF
>NA|NA|TRBJ2-2|TRBV24-1
TGTGCCACCAGTGAACCAAGGGGCACCGGGGAGCTGTTTTTT
CATSEPRGTGELFF
>NA|NA|TRBJ2-2|TRBV5-1
TGCGCCAGCAGCTCGCGGGACAGCGGATTCACCAGGGAGCTGTTTTTT
CASSSRDSGFTRELFF
>TRBD1|once|TRBJ1-3|TRBV6-5
TGTGCCAGCAGTTCCGGACAGGGAAAAAACACCATATATTTT
CASSSGQGKNTIYF
>TRBD2|NA|TRBJ2-3|TRBV10-3
TGTGCCATCAGCGGACTAGCGGGGGGCACAGATACGCAGTATTTT
CAISGLAGGTDTQYF
>NA|NA|TRBJ1-1|TRBV12-3/TRBV12-4
TGTGCCAGCAGTTTCCCTAACACTGAAGCTTTCTTT
CASSFPNTEAFF
>TRBD1|NA|TRBJ1-1|TRBV24-1
TGTGCCACCACCTCAGGGGGTGAAGCTTTCTTT
CATTSGGEAFF
>NA|NA|TRBJ1-1|TRBV10-3
TGTGCCATCAGTGAGGTCTTCGGGAGGGGCGGGACTGAAGCTTTCTTT
CAISEVFGRGGTEAFF
>NA|NA|TRBJ2-2|TRBV27
TGTGCCACCGGTACCGGGGAGCTGTTTTTT
CATGTGELFF
>TRBD1|NA|TRBJ1-1|TRBV10-3
TGTGCCACCCAGACAGGGGTAGATCGAGCTTTCTTT
CATQTGVDRAFF
>TRBD1|NA|TRBJ2-2|TRBV5-1
TGCGCCAGCATGGGACAGGCCTCCGGGGAGCTGTTTTTT
CASMGQASGELFF
>TRBD1|few|TRBJ1-2|TRBV11-2
TGTGCCAGCACCCAGGGGGTTGGGTATGGCTACACCTTC
CASTQGVGYGYTF
>TRBD1|NA|TRBJ2-2|TRBV7-8
TGTGCCAGCAGGACCGGGACAGGGAACACCGGGGAGCTGTTTTTT
CASRTGTGNTGELFF
>TRBD1|NA|TRBJ2-2|TRBV30
TGTGCCTGGAGAGCCCCCGACAGGGGGGTAACCGGGGAGCTGTTTTTT
CAWRAPDRGVTGELFF
>NA|NA|TRBJ1-3|TRBV2
TGTGCCAGCAGTCAAGGAAACACCATATATTTT
CASSQGNTIYF
>NA|NA|TRBJ2-5|TRBV28
TGTGCCAGCACCGAAACAAGCGGCCTAAACCAAGAGACCCAGTACTTC
CASTETSGLNQETQYF
>TRBD1|NA|TRBJ2-7|TRBV2
TGTGCCAGCAGTGAGGAAGGGACAGGGATCTCCTACGAGCAGTACTTC
CASSEEGTGISYEQYF
>TRBD1|NA|TRBJ2-2|TRBV9
TGTGCCAGCGCGCAGGGACAGACAGGGACCACCGGGGAGCTGTTTTTT
CASAQGQTGTTGELFF
>TRBD1|NA|TRBJ1-4|TRBV23-1
TGCGCCAGCAGTCAATGGGGGGGACAGGATTCTAATGAAAAACTGTTTTTT
CASSQWGGQDSNEKLFF
>NA|NA|TRBJ2-1|TRBV4-2
TGTGCCAGCAGCCAAGGAGAAGCGGCCGTTGAGCAGTTCTTC
CASSQGEAAVEQFF
>NA|NA|TRBJ1-2|TRBV12-2
TGTGCAAGTCGCTTAGCCCAACCCCCCAGTGGCTACACCTTC
CASRLAQPPSGYTF
>NA|NA|TRBJ2-7|TRBV6-5
TGTGCCAGCAGTATCTTAAGCTGGCAGTACTTC
CASSILSWQYF
>TRBD1|once|TRBJ2-6|TRBV18
TGTGCCAGCTCACCGGTGGGACAGCCCGGCTCTGGGGCCAACGTCCTGACTTTC
CASSPVGQPGSGANVLTF
>TRBD2|NA|TRBJ2-1|TRBV14
TGTGCCAGCAGCCAAGGCCCTAGCGGGGGGGCCTACAATGAGCAGTTCTTC
CASSQGPSGGAYNEQFF
>TRBD1|many|TRBJ1-5|TRBV6-5
TGTGCCAGCAGCCTCACGACAGGGGTGAATCAGCCCCAGCATTTT
CASSLTTGVNQPQHF
>NA|NA|TRBJ2-5|TRBV5-4
TGTGCCAGCAGCTTGAAAAAGCAGGGGGGCGAGACCCAGTACTTC
CASSLKKQGGETQYF
>NA|NA|TRBJ1-1|TRBV5-1
TGCGCCAGCAGCTTGGCGGGGCAGGGGACTGAAGCTTTCTTT
CASSLAGQGTEAFF
>NA|NA|TRBJ2-7|TRBV19
TGTGCCAGTAGTAGCGAAAACAGGGTTGTATCCTACGAGCAGTACTTC
CASSSENRVVSYEQYF
>TRBD1|NA|TRBJ2-4|TRBV29-1
TGCAGCGTTCAGGGGGCCTACAAAAACATTCAGTACTTC
CSVQGAYKNIQYF
>NA|NA|TRBJ1-1|TRBV10-3
TGTGCCATCAGTGACTCACAGGGACGCACTGAAGCTTTCTTT
CAISDSQGRTEAFF
>NA|NA|TRBJ2-3|TRBV19
TGTGCCAGTAGTATCCCAGGTGCAGGAGATACGCAGTATTTT
CASSIPGAGDTQYF